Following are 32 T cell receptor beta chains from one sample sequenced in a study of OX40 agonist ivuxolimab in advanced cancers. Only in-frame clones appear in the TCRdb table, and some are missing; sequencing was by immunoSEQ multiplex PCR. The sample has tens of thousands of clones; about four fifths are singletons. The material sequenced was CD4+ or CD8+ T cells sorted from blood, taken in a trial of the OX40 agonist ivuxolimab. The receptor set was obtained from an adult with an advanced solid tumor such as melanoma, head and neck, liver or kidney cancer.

The CDR3 region has the DNA TGTGCCAGCTCACCCACCGGGACTACGGCAGGGACCCAGTACTTC. Its protein is CASSPTGTTAGTQYF. The chain recombines TRBV18 with TRBJ2-5, with TRBD2 identical over 7 bases. CDR1 and CDR2 from the germline V gene are KGHSH and LQKENI. CDR3 length: 15 residues. The V segment lost 3 bases and the J segment 7 bases; nucleotides outside the gene matches: 11.

This chain's CDR3 is CASTYTSSGDTQYF. For the CDR3, the DNA is TGTGCCAGCACCTACACTAGTAGTGGGGATACGCAGTATTTT. This chain uses TRBV6-6 with TRBJ2-3, with a weak D call TRBD2 (5 bases). The germline CDR1 and CDR2 sequences are MNHNY and SVGAGI (reference sequence). This CDR3 has 14 residues. Trimming stripped 7 bases from V and 6 bases from J, with 17 bases between.

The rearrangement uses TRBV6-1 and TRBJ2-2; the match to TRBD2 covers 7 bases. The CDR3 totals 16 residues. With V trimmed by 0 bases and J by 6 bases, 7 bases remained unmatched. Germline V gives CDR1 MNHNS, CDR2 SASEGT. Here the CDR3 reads CASSEAPVGGAGELFF. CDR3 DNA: TGTGCCAGCAGTGAAGCGCCGGTGGGAGGGGCCGGGGAGCTGTTTTTT.

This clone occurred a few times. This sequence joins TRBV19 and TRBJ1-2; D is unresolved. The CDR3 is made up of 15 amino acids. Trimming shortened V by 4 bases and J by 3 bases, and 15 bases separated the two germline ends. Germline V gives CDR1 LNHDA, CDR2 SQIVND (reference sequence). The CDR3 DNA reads TGTGCCAGTAGTACCCTACAGATCCCGGACTATGGCTACACCTTC. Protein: CASSTLQIPDYGYTF.

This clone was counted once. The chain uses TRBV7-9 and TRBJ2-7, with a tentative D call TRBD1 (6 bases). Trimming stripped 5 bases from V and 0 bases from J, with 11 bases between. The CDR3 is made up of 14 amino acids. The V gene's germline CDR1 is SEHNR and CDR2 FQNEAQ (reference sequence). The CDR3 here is CASSAGQISYEQYF. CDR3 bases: TGTGCCAGCAGCGCCGGACAGATCTCCTACGAGCAGTACTTC.

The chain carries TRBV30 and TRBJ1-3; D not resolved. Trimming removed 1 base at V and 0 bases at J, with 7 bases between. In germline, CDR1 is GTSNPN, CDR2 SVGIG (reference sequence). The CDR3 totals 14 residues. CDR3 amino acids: CAWSGFGSGNTIYF. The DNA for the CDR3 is TGTGCCTGGAGTGGGTTTGGCTCTGGAAACACCATATATTTT.

CDR3 amino acids: CASRRTGGHEQYF. As DNA, the CDR3 is TGTGCCAGCAGGCGGACAGGGGGCCACGAGCAGTACTTC. The chain recombines TRBV6-5 with TRBJ2-7, with 11 nucleotides matching TRBD1. This CDR3 region has 13 residues. Germline trimming cut 6 bases from V and 5 bases from J; bases unmatched to any gene: 3. The germline V gene encodes CDR1 MNHEY and CDR2 SVGAGI.

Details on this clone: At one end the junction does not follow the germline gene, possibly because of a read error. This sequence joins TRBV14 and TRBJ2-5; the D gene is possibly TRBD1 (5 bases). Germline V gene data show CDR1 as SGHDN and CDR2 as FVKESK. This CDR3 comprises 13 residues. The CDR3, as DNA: TGTGCCAGCAGCCAACAACAGACAGTGCCTTTGGACTTC. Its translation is CASSQQQTVPLDF.

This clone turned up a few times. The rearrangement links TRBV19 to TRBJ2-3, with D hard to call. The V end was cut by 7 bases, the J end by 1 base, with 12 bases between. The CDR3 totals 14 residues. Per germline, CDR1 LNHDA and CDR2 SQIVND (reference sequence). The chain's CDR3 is CASTLRQGTDTQYF. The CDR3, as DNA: TGTGCCAGTACCCTAAGACAAGGCACAGATACGCAGTATTTT.

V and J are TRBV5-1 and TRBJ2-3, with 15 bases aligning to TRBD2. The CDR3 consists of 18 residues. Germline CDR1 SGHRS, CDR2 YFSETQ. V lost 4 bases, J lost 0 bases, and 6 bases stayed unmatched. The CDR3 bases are TGCGCCAGCAGCCGGGGGACTAGCGGGAGGTCTAGCACAGATACGCAGTATTTT. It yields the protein CASSRGTSGRSSTDTQYF.

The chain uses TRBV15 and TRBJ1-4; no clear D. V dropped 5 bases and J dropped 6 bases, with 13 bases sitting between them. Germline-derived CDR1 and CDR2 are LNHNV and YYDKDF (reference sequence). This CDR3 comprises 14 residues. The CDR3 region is CATSGRVVYEKLFF. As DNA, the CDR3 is TGTGCCACCAGCGGCCGGGTCGTATATGAAAAACTGTTTTTT.

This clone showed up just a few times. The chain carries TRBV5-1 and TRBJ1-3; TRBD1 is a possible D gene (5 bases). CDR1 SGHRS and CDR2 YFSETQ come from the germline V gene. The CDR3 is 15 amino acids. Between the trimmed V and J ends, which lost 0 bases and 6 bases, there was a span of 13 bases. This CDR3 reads CASSLAGTPENTIYF. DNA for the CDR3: TGCGCCAGCAGCTTGGCCGGGACTCCTGAAAACACCATATATTTT. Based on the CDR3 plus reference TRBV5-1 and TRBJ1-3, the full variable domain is KAGVTQTPRYLIKTRGQQVTLSCSPISGHRSVSWYQQTPGQGLQFLFEYFSETQRNKGNFPGRFSGRQFSNSRSEMNVSTLELGDSALYLCASSLAGTPENTIYFGEGSWLTVV.

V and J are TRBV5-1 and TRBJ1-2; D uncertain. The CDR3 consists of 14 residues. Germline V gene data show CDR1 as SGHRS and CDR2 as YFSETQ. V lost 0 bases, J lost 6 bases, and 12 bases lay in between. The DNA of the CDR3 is TGCGCCAGCAGCTTGGCCGGAAACCTCGATGGCTACACCTTC. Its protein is CASSLAGNLDGYTF.

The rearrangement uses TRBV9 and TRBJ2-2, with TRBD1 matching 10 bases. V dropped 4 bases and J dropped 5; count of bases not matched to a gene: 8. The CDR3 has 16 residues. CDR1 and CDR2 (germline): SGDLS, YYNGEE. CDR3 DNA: TGTGCCAGCAGCCCCCGGGACAGGGGTAGTACCGGGGAGCTGTTTTTT. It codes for CASSPRDRGSTGELFF.

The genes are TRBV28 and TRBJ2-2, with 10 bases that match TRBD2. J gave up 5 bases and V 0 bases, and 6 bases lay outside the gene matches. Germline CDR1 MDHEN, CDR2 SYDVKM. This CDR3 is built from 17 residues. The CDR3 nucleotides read TGTGCCAGCAGTTTATGGGTAGCGGGAGGCATGACCGGGGAGCTGTTTTTT. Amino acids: CASSLWVAGGMTGELFF.

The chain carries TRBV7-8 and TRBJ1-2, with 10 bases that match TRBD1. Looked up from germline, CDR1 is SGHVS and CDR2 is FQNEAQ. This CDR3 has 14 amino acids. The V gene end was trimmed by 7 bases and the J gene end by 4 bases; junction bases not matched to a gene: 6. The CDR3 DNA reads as TGTGCCAGCAACACGGGACAGGGGTCCTATGGCTACACCTTC. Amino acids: CASNTGQGSYGYTF.

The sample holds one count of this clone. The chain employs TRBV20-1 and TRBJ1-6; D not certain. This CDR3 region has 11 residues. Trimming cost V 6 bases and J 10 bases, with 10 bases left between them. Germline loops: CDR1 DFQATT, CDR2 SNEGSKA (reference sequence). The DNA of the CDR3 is TGCAGTGCCACCGTGGGGTCACCCCTCCACTTT. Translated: CSATVGSPLHF.

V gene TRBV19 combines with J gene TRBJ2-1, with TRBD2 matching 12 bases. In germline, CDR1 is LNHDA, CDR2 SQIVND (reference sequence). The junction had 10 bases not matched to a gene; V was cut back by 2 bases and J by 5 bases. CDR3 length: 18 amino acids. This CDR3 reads CASSISGLAGGLNNEQFF. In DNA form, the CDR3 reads TGTGCCAGTAGTATATCCGGCCTAGCGGGAGGGCTTAACAATGAGCAGTTCTTC. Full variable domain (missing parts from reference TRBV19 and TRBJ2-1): DGGITQSPKYLFRKEGQNVTLSCEQNLNHDAMYWYRQDPGQGLRLIYYSQIVNDFQKGDIAEGYSVSREKKESFPLTVTSAQKNPTAFYLCASSISGLAGGLNNEQFFGPGTRLTVL.

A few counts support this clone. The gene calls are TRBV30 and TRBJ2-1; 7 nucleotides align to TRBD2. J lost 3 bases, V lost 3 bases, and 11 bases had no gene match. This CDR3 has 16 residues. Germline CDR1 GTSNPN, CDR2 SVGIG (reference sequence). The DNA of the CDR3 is TGTGCCTGGAGGGGGGGACTACCTAAACTCTACAATGAGCAGTTCTTC. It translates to CAWRGGLPKLYNEQFF.

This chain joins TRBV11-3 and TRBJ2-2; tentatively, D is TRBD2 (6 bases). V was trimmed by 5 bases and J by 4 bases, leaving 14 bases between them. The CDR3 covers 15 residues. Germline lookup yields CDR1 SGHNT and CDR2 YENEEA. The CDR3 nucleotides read TGTGCCAGCAGCCCGTCGGCGGGATCCACCGGGGAGCTGTTTTTT. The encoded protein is CASSPSAGSTGELFF.

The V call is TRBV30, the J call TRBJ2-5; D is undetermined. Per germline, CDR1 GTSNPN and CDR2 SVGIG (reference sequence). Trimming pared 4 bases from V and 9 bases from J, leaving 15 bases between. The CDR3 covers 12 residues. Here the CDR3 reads CAWNQGELAQYF. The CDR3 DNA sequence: TGTGCCTGGAACCAAGGAGAACTGGCCCAGTACTTC.

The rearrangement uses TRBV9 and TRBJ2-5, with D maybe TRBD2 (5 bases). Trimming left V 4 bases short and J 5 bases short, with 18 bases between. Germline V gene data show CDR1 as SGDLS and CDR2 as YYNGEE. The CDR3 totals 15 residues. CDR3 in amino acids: CASSLAAGPLETQYF. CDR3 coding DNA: TGTGCCAGCAGCCTTGCGGCGGGCCCATTGGAGACCCAGTACTTC.

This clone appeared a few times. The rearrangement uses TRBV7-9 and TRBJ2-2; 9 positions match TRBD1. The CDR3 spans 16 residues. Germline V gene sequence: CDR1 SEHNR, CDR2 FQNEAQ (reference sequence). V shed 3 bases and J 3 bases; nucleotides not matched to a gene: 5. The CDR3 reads CASSFPTGGDTGELFF. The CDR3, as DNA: TGTGCCAGCAGCTTCCCCACAGGGGGCGACACCGGGGAGCTGTTTTTT.

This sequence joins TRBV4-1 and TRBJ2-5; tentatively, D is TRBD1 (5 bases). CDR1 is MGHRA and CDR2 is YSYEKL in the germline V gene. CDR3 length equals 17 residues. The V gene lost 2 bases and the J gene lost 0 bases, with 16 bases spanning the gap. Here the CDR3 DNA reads TGCGCCAGCAGCCAAAGATGGGGCCAATCTTACCAAGAGACCCAGTACTTC. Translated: CASSQRWGQSYQETQYF.

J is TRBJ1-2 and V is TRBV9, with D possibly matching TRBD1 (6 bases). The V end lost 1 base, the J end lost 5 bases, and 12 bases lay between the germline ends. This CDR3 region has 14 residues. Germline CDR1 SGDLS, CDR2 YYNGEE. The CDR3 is CASSVTPGHYGYTF. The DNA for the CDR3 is TGTGCCAGCAGCGTAACCCCGGGACATTATGGCTACACCTTC.

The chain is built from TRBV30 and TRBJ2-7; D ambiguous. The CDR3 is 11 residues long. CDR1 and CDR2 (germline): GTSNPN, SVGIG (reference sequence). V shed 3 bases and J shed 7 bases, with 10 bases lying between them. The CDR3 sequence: CAWSLLGEQYF. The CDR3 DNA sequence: TGTGCCTGGAGCCTTCTGGGGGAGCAGTACTTC.

CDR3 region: CASSLWQGSYQETQYF. CDR3 DNA sequence: TGTGCCAGCAGCTTATGGCAGGGGTCGTACCAAGAGACCCAGTACTTC. This chain uses TRBV7-9 with TRBJ2-5, with D perhaps matching TRBD1 (6 bases). Germline V gene data show CDR1 as SEHNR and CDR2 as FQNEAQ (reference sequence). Trimming removed 2 bases at V and 0 bases at J, with 13 bases between. This CDR3 comprises 16 residues.

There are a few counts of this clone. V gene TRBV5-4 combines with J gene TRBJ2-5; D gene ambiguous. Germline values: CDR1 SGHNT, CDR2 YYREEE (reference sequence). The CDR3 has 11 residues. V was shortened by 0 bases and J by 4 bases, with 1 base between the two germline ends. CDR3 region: CASSLAETQYF. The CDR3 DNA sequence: TGTGCCAGCAGCTTGGCAGAGACCCAGTACTTC.

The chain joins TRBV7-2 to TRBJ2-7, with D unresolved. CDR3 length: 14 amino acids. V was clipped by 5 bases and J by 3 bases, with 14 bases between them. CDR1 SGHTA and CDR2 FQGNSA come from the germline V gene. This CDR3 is CASSLVKGLYEQYF. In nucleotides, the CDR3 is TGTGCCAGCAGCCTGGTTAAGGGCCTCTACGAGCAGTACTTC. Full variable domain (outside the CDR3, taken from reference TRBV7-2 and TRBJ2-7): GAGVSQSPSNKVTEKGKDVELRCDPISGHTALYWYRQSLGQGLEFLIYFQGNSAPDKSGLPSDRFSAERTGGSVSTLTIQRTQQEDSAVYLCASSLVKGLYEQYFGPGTRLTVT.

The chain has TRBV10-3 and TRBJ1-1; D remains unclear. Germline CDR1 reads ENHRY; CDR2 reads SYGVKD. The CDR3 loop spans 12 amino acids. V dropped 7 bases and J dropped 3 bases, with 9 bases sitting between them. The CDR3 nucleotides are TGTGCCATCACCTCCGGGTACACTGAAGCTTTCTTT. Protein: CAITSGYTEAFF.

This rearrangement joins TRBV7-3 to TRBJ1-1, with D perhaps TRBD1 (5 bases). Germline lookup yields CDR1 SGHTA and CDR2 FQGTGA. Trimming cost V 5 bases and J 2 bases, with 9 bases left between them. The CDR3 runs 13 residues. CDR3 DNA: TGTGCCAGCAGCGCAGACAGTAACACTGAAGCTTTCTTT. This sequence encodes CASSADSNTEAFF.

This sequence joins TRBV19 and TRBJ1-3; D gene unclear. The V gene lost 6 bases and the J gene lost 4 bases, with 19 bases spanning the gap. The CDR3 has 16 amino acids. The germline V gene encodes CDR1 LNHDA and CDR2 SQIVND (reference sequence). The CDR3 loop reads CASRNSRSGQGNTIYF. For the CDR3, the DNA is TGTGCCAGTAGGAACTCCCGCTCTGGCCAGGGAAACACCATATATTTT.